This TCR beta chain appears in the sequencing data of a study of graft-versus-host responses after intestinal transplantation. The CDR3 is 15 amino acids. Trimming shortened V by 4 bases and J by 3 bases, and 15 bases separated the two germline ends. Germline V CDR1 and CDR2: SGDLS, YYNGEE. Findings and limits, study-wide: Allografts of one patient group, those with graft-donor T cell macrochimerism, had high graft-versus-host to host-versus-graft clonal ratios.

Sequenced by immunoSEQ multiplex PCR; TCRdb stores in-frame clones only, minus some. The sample has some 39,000 clones, 90% to 95% seen once. As for this clone: Its antigen is not identified.

This clonotype originated in a human donor who was the organ donor for an intestinal transplant. Sequenced material: unstimulated CD8+ T cells sorted from spleen or lymph node cells, taken before transplant. The rearrangement uses TRBV9 and TRBJ2-3, with D perhaps matching TRBD1 (6 bases). This chain's CDR3 is CASSPTGFITDTQYF. The CDR3, as DNA: TGTGCCAGCAGCCCAACAGGGTTTATAACAGATACGCAGTATTTT.